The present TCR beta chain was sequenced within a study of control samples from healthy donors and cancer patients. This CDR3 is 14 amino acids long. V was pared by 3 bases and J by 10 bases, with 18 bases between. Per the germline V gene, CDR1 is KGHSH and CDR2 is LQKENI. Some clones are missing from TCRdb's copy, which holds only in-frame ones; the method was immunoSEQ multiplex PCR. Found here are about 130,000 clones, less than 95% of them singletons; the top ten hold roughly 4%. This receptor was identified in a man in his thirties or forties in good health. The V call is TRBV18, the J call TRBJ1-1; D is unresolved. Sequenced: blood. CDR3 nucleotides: TGTGCCAGCTCACCTGGTCCGCTCCTAGAGGTAGCTTTCTTT. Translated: CASSPGPLLEVAFF.